One TCR beta chain is described in this entry. No antigen is known for it. The sample is drawn from a study of shared clonotypes between healthy human individuals. TCRdb's table, derived via immunoSEQ multiplex PCR, lists solely in-frame clones and lacks some. The repertoire has about 990,000 clones, 75% to 85% of them found once; the top ten carry 0.5% to 0.65%. Whole-study findings and limits: Generation probabilities of non-shared clonotypes were lower (relative to those shared by all four donors).

V lost 2 bases and J 10 bases, leaving 19 bases between the germline ends. The CDR3 length is 15 residues. The germline V gene has CDR1 MNHNS and CDR2 SASEGT. The rearrangement links TRBV6-1 to TRBJ2-3; D is perhaps TRBD2 (6 bases). This receptor was obtained from a man younger than 35 in good health. Some clones in this sample may be carry-over from other donors' samples. The sequencing input was memory CD4+ T cells from PBMCs. Documented subset: CD45RA-negative fraction. The CDR3, as DNA: TGTGCCAGCAGTGAATCGGGGACTGGGCGGGTGGCGCAGTATTTT. Translating gives CASSESGTGRVAQYF.